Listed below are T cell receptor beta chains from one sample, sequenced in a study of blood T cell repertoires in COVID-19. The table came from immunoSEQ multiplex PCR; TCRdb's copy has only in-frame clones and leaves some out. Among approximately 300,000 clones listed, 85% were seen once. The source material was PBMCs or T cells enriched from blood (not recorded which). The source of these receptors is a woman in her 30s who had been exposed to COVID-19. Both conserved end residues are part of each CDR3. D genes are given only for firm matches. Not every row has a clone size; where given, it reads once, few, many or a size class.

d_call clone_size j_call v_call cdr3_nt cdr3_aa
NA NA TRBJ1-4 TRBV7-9 TGTGCCAGCAGCTTACGGGAGGCCGGGTGGGAAAAACTGTTTTTT CASSLREAGWEKLFF
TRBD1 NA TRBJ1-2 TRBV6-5 TGTGCCAGCAGGGACAGGACGCCCAGCATCTATGGCTACACCTTC CASRDRTPSIYGYTF
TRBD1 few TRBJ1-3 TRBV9 TGTGCCAGCAGCCTTCGACAGGGTGCGTCTGGAAACACCATATATTTT CASSLRQGASGNTIYF
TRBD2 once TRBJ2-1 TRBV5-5 TGTGCCAGCAGAATTTCCCGAGGGACTAGCGGAAACAATGAGCAGTTCTTC CASRISRGTSGNNEQFF
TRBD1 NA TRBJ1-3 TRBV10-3 TGTGCCATCAGTGATCCCGGGACAGGGGACGGAAACACCATATATTTT CAISDPGTGDGNTIYF
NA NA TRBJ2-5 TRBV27 TGTGCCAGCAAAAGGGAGGCGTGGGAGACCCAGTACTTC CASKREAWETQYF
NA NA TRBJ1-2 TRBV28 TGTGCCAGCTCGACATCGGGGGACTATGGCTACACCTTC CASSTSGDYGYTF
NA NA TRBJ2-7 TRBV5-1 TGCGCCAGCAGCTTGCCCACACAATACTCCTACGAGCAGTACTTC CASSLPTQYSYEQYF
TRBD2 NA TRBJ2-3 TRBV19 TGTGCCAGTAGTCTAACTAGCGGGGTGCAGTATTTT CASSLTSGVQYF
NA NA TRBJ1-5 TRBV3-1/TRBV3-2 TGTGCCAGCAGCCTTTATAAAGGCGGTCAGCCCCAGCATTTT CASSLYKGGQPQHF
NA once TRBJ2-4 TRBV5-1 TGCGCCAGCAGCTTGGACAGGTTTTGGGAAAACATTCAGTACTTC CASSLDRFWENIQYF
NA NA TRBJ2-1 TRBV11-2 TGTGCCAGCAGCCTCGGAGGAGGCTCACGGTTCTTC CASSLGGGSRFF
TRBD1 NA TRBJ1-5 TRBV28 TGTGCCAGCAGCCCTCGGACAGGGTCGGCCCTTCAGCCCCAGCATTTT CASSPRTGSALQPQHF
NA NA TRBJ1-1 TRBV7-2 TGTGCCAGCAGCCTAAGACGCGGGGGCCGCACTGAAGCTTTCTTT CASSLRRGGRTEAFF
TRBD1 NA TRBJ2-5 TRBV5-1 TGCGCCAGCAGCTTGTACAGGGGCCGGGAGACCCAGTACTTC CASSLYRGRETQYF
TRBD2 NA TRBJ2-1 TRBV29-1 TGCAGCGTTGTACCGGGAGGCCGCGACAATGAGCAGTTCTTC CSVVPGGRDNEQFF
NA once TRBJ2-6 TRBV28 TGTGCCAGCCTTCTCTCTGGGGCCAACGTCCTGACTTTC CASLLSGANVLTF
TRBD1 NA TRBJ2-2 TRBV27 TGTGCCAGCAGTTTATGGACAGGGGGCACGAACGGGGAGCTGTTTTTT CASSLWTGGTNGELFF
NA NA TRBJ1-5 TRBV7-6 TGTGCCAGCAGCTTAGGGGGGGGCGCGGGTCAGCCCCAGCATTTT CASSLGGGAGQPQHF
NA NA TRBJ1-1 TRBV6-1 TGTGCCAGCAGTGAAGCAAGAGGGTTTGAAGCTTTCTTT CASSEARGFEAFF
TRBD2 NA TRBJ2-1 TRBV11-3 TGTGCCAGCAGCTTAGGGGGTGGCGGGGGGTACAATGAGCAGTTCTTC CASSLGGGGGYNEQFF
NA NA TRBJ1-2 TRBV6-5 TGTGCCAGCAGTTACCCGGGGTATGGCTACACCTTC CASSYPGYGYTF
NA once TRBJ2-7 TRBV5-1 TGCGCCAGCAGCTTGGTAATTAGCTCCTACGAGCAGTACTTC CASSLVISSYEQYF
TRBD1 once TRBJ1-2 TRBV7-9 TGTGCCAGCAGCTTCACCGGGACAGGGGGTTATGAGAACAACTATGGCTACACCTTC CASSFTGTGGYENNYGYTF
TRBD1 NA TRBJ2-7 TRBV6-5 TGTGCCAGCAGGGCCGGACAGGGATTCTACGAGCAGTACTTC CASRAGQGFYEQYF
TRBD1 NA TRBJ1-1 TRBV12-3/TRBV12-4 TGTGCCAGCAGACCTTTCGACAGGGGAGCTTTCTTT CASRPFDRGAFF
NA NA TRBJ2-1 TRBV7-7 TGTGCTAGCAGCTTAGGAGGGGGGGGTGCGAACAATGAGCAGTTCTTC CASSLGGGGANNEQFF
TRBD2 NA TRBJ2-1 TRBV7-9 TGTGCCAGCAGCGAGACTAGCGGGGTGACCGACGAGCAGTTCTTC CASSETSGVTDEQFF
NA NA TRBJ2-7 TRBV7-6 TGTGCCAGCAGCTTAGGACTCAAATCCTACGAGCAGTACTTC CASSLGLKSYEQYF
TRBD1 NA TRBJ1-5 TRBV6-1 TGTGCCAGCAGTGAAATGGGACAGAACAATCAGCCCCAGCATTTT CASSEMGQNNQPQHF
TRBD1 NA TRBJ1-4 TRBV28 TGTGCCAGCAAGAGGGGGCAAAGGAATGAAAAACTGTTTTTT CASKRGQRNEKLFF
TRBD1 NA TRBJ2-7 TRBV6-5 TGTGCCAGCAGTCGGGACAGCTACGAGCAGTACTTC CASSRDSYEQYF
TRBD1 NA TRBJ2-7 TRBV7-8 TGTGCCAGCAGCTCCCTCAGGGGGCTCTACGAGCAGTACTTC CASSSLRGLYEQYF
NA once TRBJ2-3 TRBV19 TGTGCCAGTAGTAGCCCCTTTGGGCAGACCCTCCCCACAGATACGCAGTATTTT CASSSPFGQTLPTDTQYF
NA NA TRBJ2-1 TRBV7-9 TGTGCCAGCAGCTGGGTGGGAGACAATGAGCAGTTCTTC CASSWVGDNEQFF
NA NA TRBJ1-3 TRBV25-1 TGTGCCAGCAGCGATTACGGGAGCTCTGGAAACACCATATATTTT CASSDYGSSGNTIYF
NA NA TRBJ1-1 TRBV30 TGTGCCGTTACGGGACAAACAAACACTGAAGCTTTCTTT CAVTGQTNTEAFF
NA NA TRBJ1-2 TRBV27 TGTGCCAGCAGTCCACTCGGGGGGGCGCGGGTCAGGTCTGGCTACACCTTC CASSPLGGARVRSGYTF
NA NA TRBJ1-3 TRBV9 TGTGCCAGCAGCGCAGGGGTCTCTGGAAACACCATATATTTT CASSAGVSGNTIYF
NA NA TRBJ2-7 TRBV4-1 TGCGCCAGCAGCCAAGAATTCAGCACCGGGACACCCTACGAGCAGTACTTC CASSQEFSTGTPYEQYF
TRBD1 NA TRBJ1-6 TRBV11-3 TGTGCCAGCAGCTTAGATTCAAGGACAGGGACCAGGAATAATTCACCCCTCCACTTT CASSLDSRTGTRNNSPLHF
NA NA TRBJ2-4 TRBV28 TGTGCCAGCAGTTTTGATAGCCACATTCAGTACTTC CASSFDSHIQYF